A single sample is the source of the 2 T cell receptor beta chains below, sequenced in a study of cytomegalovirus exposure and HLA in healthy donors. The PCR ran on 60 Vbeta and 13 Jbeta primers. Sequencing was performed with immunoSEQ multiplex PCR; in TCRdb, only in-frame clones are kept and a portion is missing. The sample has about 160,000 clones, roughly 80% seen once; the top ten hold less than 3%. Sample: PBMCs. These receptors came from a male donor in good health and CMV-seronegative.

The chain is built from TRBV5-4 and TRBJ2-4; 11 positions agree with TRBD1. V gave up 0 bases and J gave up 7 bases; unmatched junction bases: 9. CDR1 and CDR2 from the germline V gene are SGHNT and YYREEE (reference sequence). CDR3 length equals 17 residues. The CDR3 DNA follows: TGTGCCAGCAGCTTGGGCTACGGACAGGGGGCGGGTAACATTCAGTACTTC. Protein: CASSLGYGQGAGNIQYF.

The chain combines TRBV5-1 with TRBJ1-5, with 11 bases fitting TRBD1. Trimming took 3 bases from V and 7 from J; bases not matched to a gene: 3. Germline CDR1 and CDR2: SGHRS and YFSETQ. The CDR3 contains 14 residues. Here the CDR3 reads CASSWTGGGQPQHF. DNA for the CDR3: TGCGCCAGCAGCTGGACAGGGGGCGGCCAGCCCCAGCATTTT.